Listed here are 6 T cell receptor beta chains from one sample, sequenced in a study of cytomegalovirus exposure and HLA in healthy donors. Generated by immunoSEQ multiplex PCR, the TCRdb table keeps only in-frame clones and is missing some. Here the sample spans some 150,000 clones, roughly 86% being singletons. The material sequenced was PBMCs. These receptor sequences come from a man between 18 and 35 years old in good health and CMV-seropositive.

The chain carries TRBV5-1 and TRBJ1-2, with a tentative D call TRBD1 (6 bases). There are 14 residues in the CDR3. V shed 5 bases and J shed 2 bases, with 13 bases lying between them. Germline CDR1 is SGHRS and CDR2 is YFSETQ. The CDR3 DNA is TGCGCCAGCAGACCCGGGAGGGGGAACTATGGCTACACCTTC. It specifies CASRPGRGNYGYTF.

The chain links TRBV13 to TRBJ2-2; D remains unclear. V lost 3 bases, J lost 7 bases, and 6 bases lay in between. The CDR3 spans 12 residues. Germline V CDR1 and CDR2: PRHDT, FYEKMQ (reference sequence). CDR3 in DNA: TGTGCCAGCAGCTTTCCGGGCGGGGAGCTGTTTTTT. Protein: CASSFPGGELFF.

V and J are TRBV6-4 and TRBJ1-2; D possibly corresponds to TRBD1 (5 bases). With 6 bases removed from V and 0 bases from J, the gap between germline ends came to 14 bases. The CDR3 has 15 amino acids. CDR1 is MRHNA and CDR2 is SNTAGT in the germline V gene. CDR3 DNA sequence: TGTGCCAGCAGCCCCGGGGGAGAAGCTAACTATGGCTACACCTTC. This encodes CASSPGGEANYGYTF.

The J gene is TRBJ1-1, the V gene TRBV5-1, with unresolved D. The germline CDR1 and CDR2 sequences are SGHRS and YFSETQ. The CDR3 runs 12 residues. Trimming cost V 5 bases and J 1 base, with 6 bases left between them. DNA of the CDR3: TGCGCCAGCAGTCGGGGGAACACTGAAGCTTTCTTT. It codes for CASSRGNTEAFF. Full variable domain (outside the CDR3, taken from reference TRBV5-1 and TRBJ1-1): KAGVTQTPRYLIKTRGQQVTLSCSPISGHRSVSWYQQTPGQGLQFLFEYFSETQRNKGNFPGRFSGRQFSNSRSEMNVSTLELGDSALYLCASSRGNTEAFFGQGTRLTVV.

The chain uses TRBV9 and TRBJ2-1; D is unclear. The CDR3 is made up of 15 amino acids. Per the germline V gene, CDR1 is SGDLS and CDR2 is YYNGEE. The V end was cut by 4 bases, the J end by 8 bases, with 19 bases between. CDR3 nucleotides: TGTGCCAGCAGCTCAACACCACACCTCGCCTATGAGCAGTTCTTC. Translating it yields CASSSTPHLAYEQFF.

This clone has only one observation. The chain uses TRBV11-2 and TRBJ1-5; D is perhaps TRBD1 (5 bases). V gave up 7 bases and J gave up 4 bases, with 14 bases separating them. The CDR3 runs 14 residues. The germline gives CDR1 SGHAT, CDR2 FQNNGV. The CDR3 here is CASTPDSLNQPQHF. CDR3 nucleotide sequence: TGTGCCAGCACGCCTGACAGCCTAAATCAGCCCCAGCATTTT.